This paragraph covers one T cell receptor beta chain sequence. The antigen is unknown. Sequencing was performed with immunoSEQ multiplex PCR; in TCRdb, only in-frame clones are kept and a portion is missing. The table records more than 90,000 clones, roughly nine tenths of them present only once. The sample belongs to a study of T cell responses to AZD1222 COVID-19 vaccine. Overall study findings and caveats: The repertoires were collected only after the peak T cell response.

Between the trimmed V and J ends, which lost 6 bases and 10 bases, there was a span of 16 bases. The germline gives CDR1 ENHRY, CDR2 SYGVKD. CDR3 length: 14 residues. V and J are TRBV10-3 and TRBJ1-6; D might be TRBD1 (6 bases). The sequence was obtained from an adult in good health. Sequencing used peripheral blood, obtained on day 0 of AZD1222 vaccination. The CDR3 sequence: CAISPQGRGSPLHF. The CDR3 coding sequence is TGTGCCATCAGCCCCCAGGGGAGGGGGTCACCCCTCCACTTT.